This TCR beta chain is drawn from a study of identical twins. A universal primer binding site was introduced by template switching. The final cDNA contained unique molecular identifiers. TCRdb re-analysed the 5' RACE reads in MiXCR, keeping a single row per CDR3 protein. Among approximately 500,000 distinct CDR3 sequences listed, 20% to 30% were seen once. This CDR3 has 15 residues. V was shortened by 3 bases and J by 8 bases, with 21 bases between the two germline ends. Germline-derived CDR1 and CDR2 are SQVTM and ANQGSEA. The sample was also reused in another study, on T cells expressing NK-cell markers. As that report states: NKG2C+ dominant clonotype frequencies in six or seven donors were about 1.0-8% of CD8+ T cells. Also leading the CD3+CD56-NKG2C+ fraction in a handful of donors were these clonotypes. Whether the expanded NKG2C+ T cell clones recognized HCMV remained unclear.

The specimen sequenced was CD4+ T cells sorted from blood. The gene calls are TRBV29-1 and TRBJ2-3; D remains unclear. The receptor's source is a woman aged 18 to 35 in good health. The CDR3 region is CSVEAAGSHSSTQYF. DNA for the CDR3: TGCAGCGTTGAGGCGGCAGGTAGCCACAGTAGTACGCAGTATTTT.